Shown below are 30 T cell receptor beta chains from a single sample sequenced in a study of T cells in women clearing cervical HPV infection (dated by TCRdb to between 2017 and 2018). The method was the immunoSEQ multiplex PCR assay. The table comes from immuneACCESS by way of TCRdb, which keeps in-frame sequences with V and J called. Part of the clones is missing from these tables; in studies checked, under half for an unresolved V gene and the rest for unknown reasons. In this sample's table one finds around 31,000 clones. The ten largest clones represent more than 4% of the sample. The sequencing sample was made of blood buffy coat. Receptors were obtained from a woman between 18 and 70 years old with a cervical HPV16 infection that either progressed to CIN3+ or cleared (not recorded which).

A remark on this clone: The read terminates 3 residues ahead of where the CDR3 ends, so the germline J gene completes it. V is TRBV10-2 and J is TRBJ1-2, with D tentatively TRBD1 (5 bases). Germline loops: CDR1 WSHSY, CDR2 SAAADI. The CDR3 sequence is 15 residues long. The CDR3 sequence is CASSATSGALDGYTF. Incomplete CDR3 DNA: TGCGCCAGCAGTGCCACGAGCGGGGCCCTCGACGGC.

As to this clone: Sequencing ends 3 residues short of the CDR3 end; the germline J gene provides the rest. The J gene is TRBJ1-2, the V gene TRBV6-2 or TRBV6-3; D is perhaps TRBD1 (6 bases). CDR3 length: 13 amino acids. Germline CDR1 and CDR2: MNHEY and SVGEGT. V shed 2 bases and J shed 4 bases, with 8 bases lying between them. CDR3 DNA (partial): TGTGCCAGCAGTTACGGGGGGGCCTATGGC. Amino acid sequence: CASSYGGAYG. The full CDR3 sequence reads CASSYGGAYGYTF.

Turning to this clone: Read data end 3 residues before the CDR3 end; the end is taken from the germline J gene. The V gene is TRBV7-9, the J gene TRBJ2-7; maybe TRBD2 (5 bases). This CDR3 is 14 amino acids long. V was trimmed by 5 bases and J by 5 bases, leaving 16 bases between them. CDR1 is SEHNR, CDR2 FQNEAQ, per germline (reference sequence). The CDR3 here is CASSPSVGVDEQYF. The part of the CDR3 DNA that was read is TGTGCCAGCAGCCCGTCCGTCGGGGTCGACGAG.

About this clone: The DNA ends 3 residues before the CDR3 does, and the rest of the CDR3 is filled in from the germline J gene. The rearrangement uses TRBV19 and TRBJ2-1; 9 nucleotides line up with TRBD1. V trimming: 4 bases; J trimming: 1 base; junction bases outside the gene matches: 2. CDR3 length: 15 amino acids. Germline-derived CDR1 and CDR2 are LNHDA and SQIVND (reference sequence). CDR3 DNA (partial): TGTGCCAGTAGTACCGACAGGGGGTCCTACAATGAG. Translation: CASSTDRGSYNE. The whole CDR3 reads CASSTDRGSYNEQFF. Drawing the rest from reference TRBV19 and TRBJ2-1, the complete variable domain is DGGITQSPKYLFRKEGQNVTLSCEQNLNHDAMYWYRQDPGQGLRLIYYSQIVNDFQKGDIAEGYSVSREKKESFPLTVTSAQKNPTAFYLCASSTDRGSYNEQFFGPGTRLTVL.

A word on this clone: The CDR3 end lies 3 residues beyond the end of the read and is filled in from the germline J gene. V is TRBV5-1 and J is TRBJ1-1; 8 positions match TRBD1. Looked up from germline, CDR1 is SGHRS and CDR2 is YFSETQ. V gave up 2 bases and J gave up 1 base; unmatched junction bases: 4. This CDR3 region has 15 residues. The sequenced part of the CDR3 DNA is TGCGCCAGCAGCTTCACCGGGACAGGGAACACTGAA. It encodes CASSFTGTGNTE. The whole CDR3 protein reads CASSFTGTGNTEAFF.

This clone is called medium-sized based on its frequency. Read data end 3 residues before the CDR3 end; the end is taken from the germline J gene. This chain uses TRBV5-1 with TRBJ2-2; D is uncertain. CDR1 and CDR2 from the germline V gene are SGHRS and YFSETQ. The CDR3 sequence is 13 residues long. Trimming shortened V by 5 bases and J by 2 bases, and 7 bases separated the two germline ends. CDR3 region: CASREVNTGELFF. Incomplete CDR3 DNA: TGCGCCAGCAGAGAGGTTAACACCGGGGAG. Looking up the rest from reference TRBV5-1 and TRBJ2-2 gives the full variable domain: KAGVTQTPRYLIKTRGQQVTLSCSPISGHRSVSWYQQTPGQGLQFLFEYFSETQRNKGNFPGRFSGRQFSNSRSEMNVSTLELGDSALYLCASREVNTGELFFGEGSRLTVL.

CDR3 DNA (partial): TGTGCCAGCAGCCTCTCTTGGGGGGGCTCG. This encodes CASSLSWGGS. The CDR3 in its entirety is CASSLSWGGSAFF. The chain is built from TRBV14 and TRBJ1-1; D might be TRBD1 (6 bases). The CDR3 goes on 3 residues after the read ends, and that part is filled in from the germline J gene. From germline, CDR1 is SGHDN and CDR2 FVKESK. This CDR3 spans 13 amino acids.

Regarding this clone: The CDR3 is cut off 3 residues early in the read; its end comes from the germline J gene. This chain uses TRBV5-5 with TRBJ1-2; TRBD1 matches at 8 bases. Per the germline V gene, CDR1 is SGHKS and CDR2 is YYEKEE (reference sequence). The CDR3 loop spans 15 amino acids. The CDR3 DNA, read in part, is TGTGCCAGCAGCATCGTCCAGGGGGCTGGAGGAGGC. Amino acid sequence: CASSIVQGAGGG. In full, the CDR3 reads CASSIVQGAGGGYTF.

Comment on this clone: The sequence runs out 3 residues before the end of the CDR3; the remainder is reconstructed from the germline J gene. This chain links TRBV12-3 or TRBV12-4 with TRBJ1-2; 8 bases are shared with TRBD1. The CDR3 totals 14 residues. The V segment lost 3 bases and the J segment 7 bases; nucleotides outside the gene matches: 7. The sequenced part of the CDR3 DNA is TGTGCCAGCAGTTTGCCAGGGGGCGCGGGTGGC. Its protein is CASSLPGGAGG. The complete CDR3 protein is CASSLPGGAGGYTF.

The part of the CDR3 DNA that was read is TGTGCCAGCAGCTTAGGACAGTCATCCTACAATGAC. It encodes CASSLGQSSYND. The complete CDR3 sequence is CASSLGQSSYNDYTF. The chain combines TRBV7-2 with TRBJ1-2, with a tentative D call TRBD1 (5 bases). From the germline J gene comes the end of the CDR3, since the read stops 3 residues before it. The CDR3 has 15 amino acids. Germline loops: CDR1 SGHTA, CDR2 FQGNSA.

As to this clone: The observed sequence ends 3 residues before the CDR3 terminus, with the missing tail filled in from the germline J gene. The genes are TRBV11-2 and TRBJ2-2, with 12 bases fitting TRBD2. The CDR3 runs to 15 residues. CDR1 and CDR2 (germline): SGHAT, FQNNGV. With V trimmed by 4 bases and J by 7 bases, 4 bases remained unmatched. CDR3 residues: CASSSLLAGGGELFF. The part of the CDR3 DNA that was read is TGTGCCAGCAGCTCCTTACTAGCGGGGGGCGGGGAG.

About this clone: With the read ending 3 residues before the CDR3 end, the germline J gene is used to fill in that end. The rearrangement links TRBV5-1 to TRBJ2-2; possibly TRBD1 for D (5 bases). The germline V and J ends were trimmed by 4 bases and 1 base, with 14 bases remaining between them. CDR1 and CDR2 (germline): SGHRS, YFSETQ. The CDR3 contains 16 residues. The CDR3 protein is CASSQQDSWNTGELFF. Incomplete CDR3 DNA: TGCGCCAGCAGCCAACAGGATTCTTGGAACACCGGGGAG.

As for this clone: The observed sequence ends 3 residues before the CDR3 terminus, with the missing tail filled in from the germline J gene. The V and J genes are TRBV12-5 and TRBJ1-2; possible D gene TRBD1, 5 bases. Germline CDR1 is LGHNT and CDR2 is FRNRAP. This CDR3 contains 15 residues. Trimming removed 0 bases from V and 7 bases from J, with 15 bases in between. CDR3 sequence reads: CASGLVLGGKGGYTF. Incomplete CDR3 DNA: TGTGCTAGTGGTTTGGTACTGGGGGGAAAAGGTGGC.

Regarding this clone: The read terminates 3 residues before the CDR3 end, so the remaining end is supplied by the germline J gene. This chain uses TRBV10-3 with TRBJ2-3, with 9 bases that match TRBD1. This CDR3 is 14 amino acids long. Germline lookup yields CDR1 ENHRY and CDR2 SYGVKD. The sequenced CDR3 bases are TGTGCCATCAGTGGGACAGGGGAAAGGCAGCCG. This codes for CAISGTGERQP. The whole CDR3 region reads CAISGTGERQPQYF.

Comment on this clone: This specimen includes other DNA sequences encoding the same CDR3. CDR3 bases read: TGTGCCACCTCCCCTGATAGGGACACAGATACG. Its protein product is CATSPDRDTDT. The complete CDR3 sequence is CATSPDRDTDTYTF. The rearrangement uses TRBV6-4 and TRBJ1-2, with D tentatively TRBD1 (6 bases). The sequenced fragment ends 3 residues before the CDR3 boundary, so the rest is inferred from the germline J gene. The CDR3 is made up of 14 amino acids. The germline V gene encodes CDR1 MRHNA and CDR2 SNTAGT.

On this clone: The read ends 3 residues early relative to the CDR3; the germline J gene fills the gap. The chain employs TRBV4-1 and TRBJ1-6, with TRBD1 identical over 9 bases. V was clipped by 3 bases and J by 10 bases; unmatched bases: 4. Germline CDR1 MGHRA, CDR2 YSYEKL. The CDR3 has 14 residues. CDR3 residues: CASSQTGGLSPLHF. Incomplete CDR3 DNA: TGCGCCAGCAGCCAGACAGGGGGTCTCTCACCC.

Comments on this clone: The read terminates 3 residues ahead of where the CDR3 ends, so the germline J gene completes it. The chain carries TRBV18 and TRBJ1-2; D gene uncertain. The length of the CDR3 is 14 residues. Germline assignment: CDR1 KGHSH and CDR2 LQKENI. V lost 3 bases to trimming and J lost 4 bases, with 12 bases between them. CDR3 in amino acids: CASSPSLAVYGYTF. Incomplete CDR3 DNA: TGTGCCAGCTCACCCTCCCTGGCCGTCTATGGC.

Note on this clone: Read coverage stops 3 residues before the CDR3 terminus; the germline J gene supplies the remainder. The chain employs TRBV19 and TRBJ1-2, with D possibly being TRBD1 (5 bases). The ends were cut back, 1 base at V and 4 bases at J, with 10 bases in the middle. Germline values: CDR1 LNHDA, CDR2 SQIVND (reference sequence). This CDR3 spans 14 amino acids. The DNA read from the CDR3 is TGTGCCAGTAGTATAGGGGCAGGGTTCTATGGC. It translates to CASSIGAGFYG. The CDR3 reads in full as CASSIGAGFYGYTF.

A word on this clone: Read data end 3 residues before the CDR3 end; the end is taken from the germline J gene. The chain joins TRBV5-4 to TRBJ2-7; D not certain. The germline V gene encodes CDR1 SGHNT and CDR2 YYREEE (reference sequence). Deletions cut 2 bases from V and 5 bases from J, with 20 bases between. CDR3 length: 16 amino acids. CDR3 loop: CASSLSADRAPHEQYF. The DNA read from the CDR3 is TGTGCCAGCAGCTTATCGGCCGATAGGGCGCCGCACGAG.

To note about this clone: The read halts 3 residues ahead of the CDR3 end, with the missing end drawn from the germline J gene. The chain couples TRBV6-2 or TRBV6-3 to TRBJ2-1, with unresolved D. Germline V gives CDR1 MNHEY, CDR2 SVGEGT. The CDR3 loop spans 14 amino acids. Trimming left V 4 bases short and J 5 bases short, with 12 bases between. The CDR3 reads CASSSSGLDNEQFF. Incomplete CDR3 DNA: TGTGCCAGCAGTTCCTCGGGCCTCGACAATGAG.

A remark on this clone: The sequenced fragment ends 3 residues before the CDR3 boundary, so the rest is inferred from the germline J gene. The chain joins TRBV5-1 to TRBJ1-4; 9 nucleotides match TRBD1. The CDR3 contains 18 residues. Germline CDR1 and CDR2: SGHRS and YFSETQ. The covered CDR3 bases are TGCGCCAGCAGCTTGGTTGGGACAGGGTCCGGTGGGGCCAACGTA. Its protein is CASSLVGTGSGGANV. The full-length CDR3 reads as CASSLVGTGSGGANVLFF.

Concerning this clone itself: The read is 3 residues too short to cover the CDR3 end, so that end is filled in from the germline J gene. The chain uses TRBV7-2 and TRBJ1-2; D call uncertain. This CDR3 region has 14 residues. From germline, CDR1 is SGHTA and CDR2 FQGNSA. CDR3 region: CASSLATRTYDYTF. The sequenced CDR3 bases are TGTGCCAGCAGCTTAGCTACTAGAACCTACGAC.

As regards this clone: The read gets to within 3 residues of the CDR3 end, and the germline J gene fills in the rest. This sequence joins TRBV19 and TRBJ1-4, with TRBD1 as a possible D gene (5 bases). Germline V gene sequence: CDR1 LNHDA, CDR2 SQIVND (reference sequence). The germline V and J ends were trimmed by 3 bases and 4 bases, with 12 bases remaining between them. The CDR3 has 15 residues. The CDR3 sequence is CASSIPRGDNEKLFF. The DNA read from the CDR3 is TGTGCCAGTAGTATCCCGAGAGGGGATAATGAAAAA.

Comments on this clone: The read finishes 3 residues shy of the CDR3 end, and the germline J gene is used to complete it. The genes are TRBV7-3 and TRBJ2-3; 11 bases agree with TRBD2. CDR3 size: 14 residues. Germline CDR1 and CDR2: SGHTA and FQGTGA. J was trimmed by 5 bases and V by 5 bases; bases with no gene match: 3. CDR3 protein: CASSLTSGRDTQYF. The CDR3 DNA, read in part, is TGTGCCAGCAGCCTTACTAGCGGGAGAGATACG.

Note on this clone: Germline and junction disagree at one end, which may indicate a read error. Read data end 3 residues before the CDR3 end; the end is taken from the germline J gene. Other DNA sequences in this specimen translate into the identical CDR3. The chain uses TRBV6-1 and TRBJ1-2; a possible D gene is TRBD1 (6 bases). The germline V gene encodes CDR1 MNHNS and CDR2 SASEGT. The CDR3 runs 14 residues. The sequenced part of the CDR3 DNA is TGTGCCAGCAGTGAGGGTTGGGGGCCCTATGGA. Protein sequence: CASSEGWGPYG. The complete CDR3 protein is CASSEGWGPYGYTF.

On this clone itself: With the read ending 3 residues before the CDR3 end, the germline J gene is used to fill in that end. The rearrangement joins TRBV20-1 to TRBJ2-1; 10 bases align to TRBD2. CDR1 DFQATT and CDR2 SNEGSKA come from the germline V gene (reference sequence). The CDR3 has 15 residues. The J segment lost 7 bases and the V segment lost 3 bases, leaving 9 bases of the junction unmatched. CDR3 bases read: TGCAGTGCTAGTCGGCTAGCGGGGGCTTGGAATGAG. It yields the protein CSASRLAGAWNE. In full, the CDR3 is CSASRLAGAWNEQFF.

As regards this clone: The observed sequence ends 3 residues before the CDR3 terminus, with the missing tail filled in from the germline J gene. This chain uses TRBV20-1 with TRBJ2-2; TRBD2 might be the D (6 bases). Germline CDR1 and CDR2: DFQATT and SNEGSKA (reference sequence). The CDR3 covers 15 residues. Between the trimmed V and J ends, which lost 0 bases and 0 bases, there was a span of 8 bases. The CDR3 reads CSAREGGTNTGELFF. The CDR3 bases that were read are TGCAGTGCTAGAGAGGGGGGTACGAACACCGGGGAG.

With respect to this clone: The CDR3 end is not reached by the read, which stops 3 residues before it; the germline J gene fills it in. The rearrangement uses TRBV5-1 and TRBJ2-7; maybe TRBD2 (5 bases). Germline V lookup: CDR1 SGHRS, CDR2 YFSETQ. Trimming left V 3 bases short and J 2 bases short, with 9 bases between. This CDR3 has 13 amino acids. Incomplete CDR3 DNA: TGCGCCAGCAGCTCCGGACTCACCTACGAG. Translation: CASSSGLTYE. The full-length CDR3 reads as CASSSGLTYEQYF.

CDR3 sequence reads: CSATNSNEQFF. The CDR3 DNA, read in part, is TGCAGTGCTACCAACTCTAATGAG. The chain is built from TRBV20-1 and TRBJ2-1; no definite D call. With the read ending 3 residues before the CDR3 end, the germline J gene is used to fill in that end. Looked up from germline, CDR1 is DFQATT and CDR2 is SNEGSKA (reference sequence). The CDR3 is 11 amino acids. The V gene lost 4 bases and the J gene lost 7 bases, with 8 bases spanning the gap.

As concerns this clone: The CDR3 end lies 3 residues beyond the end of the read and is filled in from the germline J gene. The rearrangement uses TRBV5-6 and TRBJ2-3; 10 bases fit TRBD1. The CDR3 contains 15 residues. The V gene's germline CDR1 is SGHDT and CDR2 YYEEEE. Incomplete CDR3 DNA: TGTGCCAGCAGCCCTCCGGGACAGGGGTGGGAGACG. It specifies CASSPPGQGWET. The entire CDR3 sequence reads CASSPPGQGWETQYF.